This T cell receptor (beta chain) stems from a study of human T cells and chemical hapten exposure. Specified time point: pre-sensitization, week 0. Treatment indicated: therapeutic diphenylcyclopropenone sensitization with weekly scalp DPC. The study extracted total RNA from unfractionated whole blood. The CDR3 totals 14 residues. Germline trimming cut 4 bases from V and 7 bases from J; bases unmatched to any gene: 6. Germline CDR1 and CDR2: SGHRS and YFSETQ. Using its own MiXCR run on the RACE reads, TCRdb lists one record per CDR3 protein. The sample comprises some 49,000 distinct CDR3 sequences, roughly 9% of which are singletons, and roughly 10% rests with the top ten. This clonotype was observed a handful of times.

The receptor was derived from a young woman with alopecia areata. Some clones in this sample may be carry-over from other donors' samples. This specimen was whole blood, taken in connection with sensitization to the hapten diphenylcyclopropenone (DPC). J is TRBJ1-4 and V is TRBV5-1; the match to TRBD1 covers 8 bases. The CDR3 here is CASSQDRGTEKLFF. CDR3 in DNA: TGCGCCAGCAGCCAAGACAGGGGTACTGAAAAACTGTTTTTT.